This T cell receptor (beta chain) was obtained from a study of a mutant IDH1 vaccine in newly diagnosed glioma. Study-level information: Treated patients, about 60% male and roughly 40% female, averaged 40.4 years of age. Before enrollment, the patients had been treated with radiotherapy alone, temozolomide alone, or both together. Most of them had received both.

As for this clone: Its antigen is currently unknown.

Stated time point: baseline, week 1 (first vaccination visit). Treatment in this sample: pre-vaccination baseline after standard-of-care therapy. Study-wide findings and caveats: Pseudoprogression looked unconnected to shifts in top peripheral T cell clonotypes. Most patients, approximately 93%, showed vaccine-induced immune responses.

Trimming took 0 bases from V and 5 from J; bases not matched to a gene: 3. CDR1 MRHNA and CDR2 SNTAGT come from the germline V gene. The length of the CDR3 is 16 residues. The assay was immunoSEQ multiplex PCR, and TCRdb's table has in-frame clones only and misses some. The sample holds around 56,000 clones, about 91% seen once. This specimen was PBMCs, taken from a glioma patient treated with radiotherapy, temozolomide or both. This sequence joins TRBV6-4 and TRBJ2-2; 10 positions match TRBD2. This TCR derives from a man in his fifties or sixties with glioma. This CDR3 is CASSDSGLAETGELFF. The DNA of the CDR3 is TGTGCCAGCAGTGACTCTGGACTAGCGGAGACCGGGGAGCTGTTTTTT.